Only a few counts were recorded for the clone carrying this TCR beta chain. What it binds is unknown. This entry is derived from a study of regulatory T cells in long-lasting Graves disease. Study results and limitations: TCR diversity was lower in persistent than newly diagnosed Graves' disease. What was studied was peripheral blood only, and not thyroid tissue.

Time point noted: newly diagnosed GD, antithyroid drugs for less than 3 months. The TCR library was prepared using RNA isolated from PBMCs. CDR3-region Arm-PCR and iRepertoire HTBI primers produced the TCR beta libraries. Using its own MiXCR run on the multiplex PCR reads, TCRdb lists one record per CDR3 protein. The data contain 620,000 or so distinct CDR3 sequences, 16% of them singletons. These data were also filed under a second study, of T cells in Graves' hyperthyroidism and ophthalmopathy. That paper notes: HTBI primers were the set used in a first-round RT-PCR of the TCR CDR3.

The origin of this receptor is a woman in her 30s with Graves disease. The sample here was peripheral blood mononuclear cells (PBMCs), taken at new diagnosis, from a patient treated with antithyroid drugs.

As DNA, the CDR3 is TGTGCCAGCAGCCTGACGGCGGTAGGGGCCAACGTCCTGACTTTC. This translates into CASSLTAVGANVLTF. The chain carries TRBV7-2 and TRBJ2-6; no clear D gene. Trimming removed 5 bases from V and 4 bases from J, with 12 bases in between. CDR1 SGHTA and CDR2 FQGNSA come from the germline V gene. This CDR3 is 15 amino acids long.